What follows describes a single T cell receptor beta chain. The specificity of this receptor is unknown. No base qualities exist here, and no much larger clone lies one base off it. The CDR3 starts with the cysteine, ends with the phenylalanine, and has 17 residues. The entry retains the CDR3 DNA only, 51 bases that are in frame from base 1. Ends trimmed: V by 0 bases, J by 2 bases; bases unmatched to a gene: 6. CDR1 SGDLS and CDR2 YYNGEE are derived from the germline V gene. Library generation was performed with the immunoSEQ multiplex PCR assay. In the paper's pipeline: A statistical classification framework was built to diagnose cytomegalovirus status from the catalog of TCR beta chain sequences. TCRdb obtained this table from immuneACCESS and retained in-frame rearrangements with V and J assigned. These tables miss some clones; where compared with another copy, unresolved V genes account for less than half of the shortfall, and the remainder is unexplained. The V and J calls and clone size were taken over from that table, and D and trimming were inferred from the DNA. In this sample the table shows a few hundred thousand clones, 90% of which occur a single time. The ten largest clones add up to approximately 0.34% of the sample.

The donors were included in the validation cohort of over a hundred subjects, a group kept apart from the approximately 670-subject first cohort. This specimen belongs to a study of cytomegalovirus exposure and HLA in healthy donors (dated by TCRdb to about 2017). Background on the whole study: According to a later analysis, the 120 or so validation repertoires were produced on the same platform as the 700 or so repertoires of the first cohort. High-throughput TCR immunosequencing, statistical association of individual TCRs with disease status, and machine learning were combined to predict cytomegalovirus infection status. The aim of the study was to test whether cataloging public T cell receptors could identify signatures of past pathogen exposure. Along with the roughly 670-subject first cohort, a separate validation cohort of about 110 different subjects was used.

General findings and caveats noted by the study authors: A later analysis had no HLA typing for the validation cohort, so co-occurrence there was scored across all 110 or so repertoires. According to the authors, the approach could potentially be generalized to other disease states and immunological phenotypes. Of the cluster scores, around 95% were above 0 in a later analysis, which found that TCRs clustered in the first cohort also tended to co-occur in the roughly 130 validation repertoires. A few of the identified cytomegalovirus-associated TCR beta chains were confirmed in vitro to be specific for cytomegalovirus antigens. In the study, about 150 TCR beta chains were listed as associated with cytomegalovirus. Cytomegalovirus status was reported to be diagnosed by the classifier with high specificity and sensitivity in both the original and validation cohorts. Most TCR sequences were seen in very few donors, while some public TCRs were found in many individuals.

Sequencing input: PBMCs. This sequence was found in a woman younger than 35 in good health and CMV-seronegative. The sequence links TRBV9 to TRBJ2-3; 10 nucleotides in the junction match TRBD2. The CDR3 protein is CASSVDPAGGPTDTQYF. The DNA is TGTGCCAGCAGCGTAGATCCAGCGGGGGGGCCCACAGATACGCAGTATTTT.